This T cell receptor (beta chain) was recorded in a study of blood T cells in healthy people across ages. Whole-study findings and limits: The study lacked donor CMV status, which possibly confounded expanded clonotype changes. Estimates based on one million T cells were treated as lower bounds.

This clonotype was observed a handful of times. Its antigen is unknown. A much larger clone differs from this one at a single base, so this may be a read error. Per individual sample, total RNA of at least 5.5 micrograms was extracted. Alongside a J-beta primer mix, a sample-barcoded 5' primer served in a second PCR lasting about 7 to 11 cycles. TCRdb reprocessed the 5' RACE reads via MiXCR and lists one record per CDR3 protein. This table holds 350,000 to 450,000 distinct CDR3 sequences, about 52% found once. CDR3 length: 15 residues. The V end was cut by 7 bases, the J end by 0 bases, with 17 bases between. Germline CDR1 GTSNPN, CDR2 SVGIG (reference sequence).

The source is a man in his fifties or sixties in good health. The sample taken for sequencing was blood. This chain connects TRBV30 to TRBJ2-3, with D perhaps matching TRBD1 or TRBD2 (5 bases each). This CDR3 reads CASSRDAPSTDTQYF. CDR3 DNA sequence: TGTGCCTCGAGCCGGGACGCTCCTAGCACAGATACGCAGTATTTT.